This is a list of T cell receptor beta chains from one sample in a study of cytomegalovirus exposure and HLA in healthy donors. Assay: immunoSEQ multiplex PCR; the TCRdb copy retains only in-frame clones and omits some. The repertoire has around 120,000 clones, more than 70% of them found once; the top ten carry approximately 0.24%. Material for sequencing was PBMCs. The receptors were sampled from a man between 50 and 59 years old in good health and CMV-seronegative. Each CDR3 is given with its conserved first and last residue. A D gene is named only where the DNA matches it firmly. Size is omitted from some rows. Given values are once, few, many or a class for expanded clones.

>TRBJ2-7|-|TRBV19|-
CASSVQWPPYEQYF
TGTGCCAGTAGTGTACAGTGGCCCCCCTACGAGCAGTACTTC
>TRBJ2-7|-|TRBV6-6|TRBD2
CASSLTSGSYEQYF
TGTGCCAGCAGCCTGACTAGCGGGAGCTACGAGCAGTACTTC
>TRBJ2-7|once|TRBV19|TRBD1
CASSADRAGEQYF
TGTGCCAGTAGTGCTGACAGGGCGGGCGAGCAGTACTTC
>TRBJ2-3|-|TRBV19|-
CASSTFSGYSTDTQYF
TGTGCCAGTAGTACCTTTAGCGGATATAGCACAGATACGCAGTATTTT
>TRBJ2-7|-|TRBV27|-
CASSFGGVIYEQYF
TGTGCCAGCAGTTTCGGCGGGGTCATCTACGAGCAGTACTTC
>TRBJ2-1|-|TRBV6-8|TRBD2
CASTRGTSGRVEQFF
TGTGCCAGCACCCGAGGGACTAGCGGGAGAGTTGAGCAGTTCTTC
>TRBJ1-1|-|TRBV19|-
CASSIRQVTFMNTEAFF
TGTGCCAGTAGTATCCGACAGGTAACCTTTATGAACACTGAAGCTTTCTTT
>TRBJ1-5|-|TRBV9|TRBD1
CASSVQGDNQPQHF
TGTGCCAGCAGCGTACAGGGGGACAATCAGCCCCAGCATTTT
>TRBJ2-3|-|TRBV5-4|-
CASSEWDIPTDTQYF
TGTGCCAGCAGCGAATGGGACATCCCCACAGATACGCAGTATTTT
>TRBJ2-7|-|TRBV5-4|TRBD2
CASSLTLLAAEQYF
TGTGCCAGCAGCCTGACTTTACTAGCGGCCGAGCAGTACTTC
>TRBJ1-2|few|TRBV28|-
CASRRQESGYTF
TGTGCCAGCAGAAGACAGGAAAGTGGCTACACCTTC
>TRBJ2-3|-|TRBV7-2|-
CASSFRISGGDTQYF
TGTGCCAGCAGCTTTCGAATTTCGGGTGGAGATACGCAGTATTTT
>TRBJ2-7|-|TRBV18|TRBD1
CASSPTTGYNEQYF
TGTGCCAGCTCACCAACGACAGGGTACAACGAGCAGTACTTC
>TRBJ2-7|-|TRBV5-6|-
CASSPQGLDYEQYF
TGTGCCAGCAGCCCCCAGGGGCTGGACTACGAGCAGTACTTC
>TRBJ1-6|-|TRBV9|TRBD1
CASSDRGEMYSPLHF
TGTGCCAGCAGCGACAGGGGCGAAATGTACTCACCCCTCCACTTT
>TRBJ2-3|-|TRBV7-6|TRBD2
CASSLGSGGAGPDTQYF
TGTGCCAGCAGCCTGGGTAGCGGGGGGGCCGGCCCAGATACGCAGTATTTT
>TRBJ2-7|-|TRBV15|-
CATSREGLSYEQYF
TGTGCCACCAGCAGGGAGGGCCTCTCCTACGAGCAGTACTTC
>TRBJ2-3|-|TRBV7-2|TRBD2
CASSQGLAGEADTQYF
TGTGCCAGCAGCCAGGGGCTAGCGGGAGAGGCAGATACGCAGTATTTT
>TRBJ2-7|-|TRBV30|-
CAWSSSPYEQYF
TGTGCCTGGAGTTCTTCCCCCTACGAGCAGTACTTC
>TRBJ1-1|-|TRBV2|-
CARGGVTEAFF
TGTGCCAGAGGGGGGGTGACTGAAGCTTTCTTT
>TRBJ2-1|-|TRBV28|-
CASSLRDFYNEQFF
TGTGCCAGCAGTTTGAGGGACTTCTACAATGAGCAGTTCTTC
>TRBJ1-2|-|TRBV5-4|TRBD1
CASGFPRGRNYGYTF
TGTGCCAGCGGCTTCCCTAGGGGGCGTAACTATGGCTACACCTTC
>TRBJ1-1|once|TRBV6-6|TRBD1
CASSSTGTGGTEAFF
TGTGCCAGCAGTTCGACGGGGACAGGGGGCACTGAAGCTTTCTTT
>TRBJ2-1|-|TRBV27|-
CASSSPPLIEQFF
TGTGCCAGCAGTTCCCCCCCACTCATCGAGCAGTTCTTC
>TRBJ1-4|few|TRBV30|TRBD1
CAENRGPNEKLFF
TGTGCCGAGAACAGGGGACCTAATGAAAAACTGTTTTTT
>TRBJ2-7|-|TRBV5-6|-
CASSSTPGSSYEQYF
TGTGCCAGCAGCTCGACCCCCGGGAGCTCCTACGAGCAGTACTTC
>TRBJ2-7|-|TRBV6-1|-
CASSGGQESYEQYF
TGTGCCAGCAGTGGGGGACAAGAGTCCTACGAGCAGTACTTC
>TRBJ1-1|-|TRBV4-3|TRBD1
CASSQTGGYTEAFF
TGCGCCAGCAGCCAAACAGGGGGGTACACTGAAGCTTTCTTT
>TRBJ2-5|-|TRBV5-4|-
CASSLISGKETQYF
TGTGCCAGCAGCTTGATATCGGGAAAGGAGACCCAGTACTTC
>TRBJ2-1|-|TRBV7-9|TRBD2
CASSLYPGGPTNEQFF
TGTGCCAGCAGCTTATATCCGGGGGGACCGACAAATGAGCAGTTCTTC
>TRBJ1-2|-|TRBV4-1|TRBD1
CASSQDRDRSNYGYTF
TGCGCCAGCAGCCAAGATCGGGACAGGAGTAACTATGGCTACACCTTC
>TRBJ1-4|-|TRBV7-9|TRBD1
CASSLGQGLEEKLFF
TGTGCCAGCAGCTTAGGACAGGGGTTAGAGGAAAAACTGTTTTTT
>TRBJ2-5|-|TRBV11-2|TRBD2
CASSSGLAVETQYF
TGTGCCAGCAGCTCGGGACTAGCGGTAGAGACCCAGTACTTC
>TRBJ2-5|-|TRBV10-2|TRBD2
CASSESGLARKIQETQYF
TGCGCCAGCAGTGAGTCTGGACTAGCGAGAAAAATTCAAGAGACCCAGTACTTC